This T cell receptor beta chain was obtained from a study of blood T cell repertoires in COVID-19. The wider study: Italy, Spain and the United States were the sources of the convalescent and acute COVID-19 samples. Nucleic acid was either cDNA or gDNA, and it came from T cells, B-cell-depleted T cells, or PBMCs.

CDR1 and CDR2 (germline): LNHDA, SQIVND (reference sequence). CDR3 length: 17 amino acids. The V segment lost 5 bases and the J segment 4 bases; nucleotides outside the gene matches: 11. Only in-frame clones appear in the TCRdb table, and some are missing; sequencing was by immunoSEQ multiplex PCR. The sample lists about 100,000 clones; about 90% were seen once. Sequencing was performed on peripheral blood. The TCR comes from a human donor in a cohort sampled during active COVID-19. The V call is TRBV19, the J call TRBJ2-3, with 11 bases matching TRBD2. The CDR3 reads CASSLGLAGGIADTQYF. The CDR3, as DNA: TGTGCCAGTAGTCTAGGGCTAGCGGGAGGTATCGCAGATACGCAGTATTTT.